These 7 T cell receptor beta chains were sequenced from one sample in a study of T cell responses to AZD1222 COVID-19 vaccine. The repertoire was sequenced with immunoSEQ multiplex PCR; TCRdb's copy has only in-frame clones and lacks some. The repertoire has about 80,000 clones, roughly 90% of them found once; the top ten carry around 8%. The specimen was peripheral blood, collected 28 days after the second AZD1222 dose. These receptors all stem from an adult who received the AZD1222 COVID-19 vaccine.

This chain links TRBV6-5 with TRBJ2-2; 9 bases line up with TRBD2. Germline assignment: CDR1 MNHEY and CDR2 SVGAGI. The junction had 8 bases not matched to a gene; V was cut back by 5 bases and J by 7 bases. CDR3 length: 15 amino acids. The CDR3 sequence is CASSQSGRNDGELFF. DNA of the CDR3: TGTGCCAGCAGTCAAAGCGGGAGGAATGACGGGGAGCTGTTTTTT.

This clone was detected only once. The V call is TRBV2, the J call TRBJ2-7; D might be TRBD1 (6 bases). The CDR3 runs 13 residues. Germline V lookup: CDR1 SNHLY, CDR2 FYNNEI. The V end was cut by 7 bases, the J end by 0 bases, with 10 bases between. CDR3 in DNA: TGTGCCAGCACTGGACAGATCTCCTACGAGCAGTACTTC. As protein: CASTGQISYEQYF. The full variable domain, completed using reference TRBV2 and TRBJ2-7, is EPEVTQTPSHQVTQMGQEVILRCVPISNHLYFYWYRQILGQKVEFLVSFYNNEISEKSEIFDDQFSVERPDGSNFTLKIRSTKLEDSAMYFCASTGQISYEQYFGPGTRLTVT.

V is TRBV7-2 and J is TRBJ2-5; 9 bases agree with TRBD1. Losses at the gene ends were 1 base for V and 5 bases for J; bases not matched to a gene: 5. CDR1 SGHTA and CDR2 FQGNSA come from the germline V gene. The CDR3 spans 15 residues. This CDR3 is CASSLDRDRGETQYF. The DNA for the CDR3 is TGTGCCAGCAGCTTAGACCGAGACAGGGGGGAGACCCAGTACTTC.

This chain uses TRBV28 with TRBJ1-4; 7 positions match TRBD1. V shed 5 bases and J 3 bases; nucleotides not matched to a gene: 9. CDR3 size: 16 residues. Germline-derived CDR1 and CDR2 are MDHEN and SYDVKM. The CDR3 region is CASSLTGIGSNEKLFF. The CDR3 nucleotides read TGTGCCAGCAGTCTGACAGGGATCGGGTCTAATGAAAAACTGTTTTTT. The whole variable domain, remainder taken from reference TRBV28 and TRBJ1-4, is DVKVTQSSRYLVKRTGEKVFLECVQDMDHENMFWYRQDPGLGLRLIYFSYDVKMKEKGDIPEGYSVSREKKERFSLILESASTNQTSMYLCASSLTGIGSNEKLFFGSGTQLSVL.

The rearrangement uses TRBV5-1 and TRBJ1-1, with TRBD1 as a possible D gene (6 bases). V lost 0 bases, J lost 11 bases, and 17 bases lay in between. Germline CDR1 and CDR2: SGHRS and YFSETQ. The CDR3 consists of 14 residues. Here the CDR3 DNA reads TGCGCCAGCAGCTTGGTGGGACAAGCTAACGGGGCTTTCTTT. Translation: CASSLVGQANGAFF. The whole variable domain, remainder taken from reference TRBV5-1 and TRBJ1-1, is KAGVTQTPRYLIKTRGQQVTLSCSPISGHRSVSWYQQTPGQGLQFLFEYFSETQRNKGNFPGRFSGRQFSNSRSEMNVSTLELGDSALYLCASSLVGQANGAFFGQGTRLTVV.

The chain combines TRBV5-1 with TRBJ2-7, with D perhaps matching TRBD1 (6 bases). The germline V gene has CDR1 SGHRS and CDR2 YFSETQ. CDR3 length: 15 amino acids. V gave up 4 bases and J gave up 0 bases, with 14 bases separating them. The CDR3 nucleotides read TGCGCCAGCAGCCCAGGACAGAAAGCCTCCTACGAGCAGTACTTC. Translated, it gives CASSPGQKASYEQYF.

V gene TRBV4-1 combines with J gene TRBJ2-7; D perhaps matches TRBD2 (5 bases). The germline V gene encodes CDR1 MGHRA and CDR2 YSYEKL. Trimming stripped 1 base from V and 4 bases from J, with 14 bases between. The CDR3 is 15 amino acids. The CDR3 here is CASSQVSSTIYEQYF. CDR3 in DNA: TGCGCCAGCAGCCAAGTTTCGTCGACTATTTACGAGCAGTACTTC.